The text below deals with one TCR beta chain. Its cognate antigen is unknown. A second PCR of about 6 to 11 cycles used a sample-barcoded 5' primer and a J-beta primer mix. TCRdb reanalysed the 5' RACE reads using MiXCR and keeps one entry per CDR3 protein. The sample yields some 370,000 distinct CDR3 sequences, roughly half seen once. The sample comes from a study of blood T cells in healthy people across ages. Across the whole study: When template switching was applied, about one barcoded beta molecule was captured per two T cells. General study results and limits: Among long-lived donors, naive CD4+ cells were more numerous and diversity higher than in aged donors. Unsorted PBMCs blocked a conclusive comparison of naive and antigen-experienced cells.

Sequences were obtained from blood. The TCR sequence derives from a man aged 55-75 years in good health.

The CDR3 loop is CASTAWAGGYNEQFF. CDR3 nucleotides: TGTGCCAGCACCGCGTGGGCGGGGGGGTACAATGAGCAGTTCTTC. V gene TRBV6-5 combines with J gene TRBJ2-1; 9 bases are a match to TRBD2. The trim removed 7 bases at V and 4 bases at J, leaving 8 bases unmatched. CDR1 MNHEY and CDR2 SVGAGI come from the germline V gene. This CDR3 comprises 15 residues.